The next 10 T cell receptor beta chains were all read from a single sample in a study of T-cell memory formation after mild COVID-19. TCRdb processed the 5' RACE reads anew with MiXCR; each CDR3 protein has one entry. Of fewer than 350,000 distinct CDR3 sequences in the sample, approximately 16% were seen once. Source material: PBMCs or a T cell subset sorted from them (not recorded which). These receptors came from a man younger than 35 who had mild COVID-19 (a few samples of this study predate the infection). Cell type and time point are not known.

The chain employs TRBV29-1 and TRBJ1-2; maybe TRBD1 (6 bases). Trimming stripped 6 bases from V and 8 bases from J, with 22 bases between. The CDR3 spans 14 residues. Germline V gene data show CDR1 as SQVTM and CDR2 as ANQGSEA. DNA for the CDR3: TGCAGCGTGGGCCCCTCCCGGGGGGCCGGAGGCTACACCTTC. Translated, it gives CSVGPSRGAGGYTF. Variable domain in full (rest from reference TRBV29-1 and TRBJ1-2): SAVISQKPSRDICQRGTSLTIQCQVDSQVTMMFWYRQQPGQSLTLIATANQGSEATYESGFVIDKFPISRPNLTFSTLTVSNMSPEDSSIYLCSVGPSRGAGGYTFGSGTRLTVV.

The CDR3 sequence is CASSLNILDTQYF. The CDR3 DNA sequence: TGTGCCAGCAGCTTGAACATTCTTGATACGCAGTATTTT. The chain is built from TRBV5-6 and TRBJ2-3, with D unresolved. This CDR3 is built from 13 residues. V lost 1 base, J lost 6 bases, and 9 bases lay in between. Germline CDR1 is SGHDT and CDR2 is YYEEEE.

CDR3 sequence reads: CATSRPPVAKNIQYF. As DNA, the CDR3 is TGTGCCACCAGCAGGCCTCCGGTAGCCAAAAACATTCAGTACTTC. The V and J genes are TRBV15 and TRBJ2-4; D uncertain. CDR1 LNHNV and CDR2 YYDKDF come from the germline V gene (reference sequence). CDR3 size: 15 residues. V dropped 3 bases and J dropped 0 bases, with 9 bases sitting between them.

This clonotype showed up just a few times. The chain recombines TRBV3-1 with TRBJ2-7; a weak D match, TRBD1 (6 bases). This CDR3 has 13 amino acids. Germline CDR1 reads LGHDT; CDR2 reads YNNKEL (reference sequence). Trimming cost V 4 bases and J 5 bases, with 12 bases left between them. The DNA for the CDR3 is TGTGCCAGCAGCCCAAGTGGGGGCAACGAGCAGTACGTC. Protein sequence: CASSPSGGNEQYV.

This clonotype occurred many times. The chain carries TRBV7-2 and TRBJ2-1; D is unclear. The CDR3 extends over 15 amino acids. Germline V gene data show CDR1 as SGHTA and CDR2 as FQGNSA. V lost 6 bases and J lost 0, with 12 bases in between. The CDR3 DNA reads as TGTGCCAGCAGTTCCCGGCCAAGCTCCTACAATGAGCAGTTCTTC. This gives the protein CASSSRPSSYNEQFF.

This clonotype was detected a few times. The rearrangement uses TRBV12-3 or TRBV12-4 and TRBJ1-1; D gene unclear. V was pared by 3 bases and J by 7 bases, with 6 bases between. The CDR3 runs to 11 residues. CDR3 coding DNA: TGTGCCAGCAGTTTCCGGTTTGAAGCTTTCTTT. Translated, it gives CASSFRFEAFF.

The V and J genes are TRBV14 and TRBJ2-5; D is uncertain. The V end lost 1 base, the J end lost 7 bases, and 7 bases lay between the germline ends. Germline V gene data show CDR1 as SGHDN and CDR2 as FVKESK. The CDR3 has 12 residues. The CDR3 spells CASSQGARTQYF. The CDR3 nucleotides are TGTGCCAGCAGCCAAGGAGCTCGGACCCAGTACTTC.

This chain links TRBV12-3 or TRBV12-4 with TRBJ1-1, with D unresolved. V gave up 3 bases and J gave up 4 bases, with 9 bases separating them. The CDR3 length is 13 residues. The CDR3 DNA reads as TGTGCCAGCAGTTTTTCGGCAGTCACTGAAGCTTTCTTT. As protein: CASSFSAVTEAFF.

This sequence joins TRBV5-1 and TRBJ2-3, with 9 nucleotides matching TRBD2. CDR1 and CDR2 (germline): SGHRS, YFSETQ. With 0 bases clipped from V and 4 bases from J, the junction kept 6 bases outside the gene matches. The CDR3 is made up of 16 amino acids. CDR3 residues: CASSLGPAGGPDTQYF. Written as DNA, the CDR3 is TGCGCCAGCAGCTTGGGCCCAGCGGGGGGACCAGATACGCAGTATTTT.

On this clonotype itself: An end of the junction does not agree with germline; a read error may underlie this. V usage is TRBV7-7 and J usage is TRBJ2-1, with D possibly called TRBD1 or TRBD2 (5 bases each). This CDR3 comprises 13 residues. CDR1 and CDR2 from the germline V gene are SSHAT and FNYEAQ (reference sequence). CDR3 nucleotides: TGTGCTAGCAGCTTGTCAAGGGACGATGAGAAGTTCTTC. This gives the protein CASSLSRDDEKFF.